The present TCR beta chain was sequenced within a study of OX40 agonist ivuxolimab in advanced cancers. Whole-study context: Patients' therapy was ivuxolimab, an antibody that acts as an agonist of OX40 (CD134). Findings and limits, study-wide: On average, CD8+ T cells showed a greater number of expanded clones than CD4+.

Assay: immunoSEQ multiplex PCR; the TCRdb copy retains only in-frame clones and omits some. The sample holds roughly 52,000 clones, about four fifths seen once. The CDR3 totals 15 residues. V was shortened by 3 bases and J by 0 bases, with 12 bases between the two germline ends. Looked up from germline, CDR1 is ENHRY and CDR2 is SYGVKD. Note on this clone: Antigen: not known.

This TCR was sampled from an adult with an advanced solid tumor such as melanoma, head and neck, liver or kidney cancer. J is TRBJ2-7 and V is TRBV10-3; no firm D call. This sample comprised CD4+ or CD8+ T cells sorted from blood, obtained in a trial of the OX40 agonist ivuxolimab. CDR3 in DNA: TGTGCCATCAGTGACGGGCACAGAATCTCCTACGAGCAGTACTTC. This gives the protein CAISDGHRISYEQYF.